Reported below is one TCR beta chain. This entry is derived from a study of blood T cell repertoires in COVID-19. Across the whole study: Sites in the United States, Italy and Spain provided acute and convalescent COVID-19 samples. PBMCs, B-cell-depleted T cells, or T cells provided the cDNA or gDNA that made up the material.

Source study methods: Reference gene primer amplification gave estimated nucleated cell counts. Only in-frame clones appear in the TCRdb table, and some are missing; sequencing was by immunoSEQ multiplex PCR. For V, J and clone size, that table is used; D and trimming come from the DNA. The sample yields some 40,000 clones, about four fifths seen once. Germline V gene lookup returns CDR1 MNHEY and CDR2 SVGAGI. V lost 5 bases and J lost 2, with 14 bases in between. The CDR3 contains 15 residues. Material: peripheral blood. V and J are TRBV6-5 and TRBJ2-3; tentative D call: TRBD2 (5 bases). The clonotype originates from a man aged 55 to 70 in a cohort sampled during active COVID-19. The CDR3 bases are TGTGCCAGCAGTATTCGCAGCGGCATCACAGATACGCAGTATTTT. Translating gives CASSIRSGITDTQYF.